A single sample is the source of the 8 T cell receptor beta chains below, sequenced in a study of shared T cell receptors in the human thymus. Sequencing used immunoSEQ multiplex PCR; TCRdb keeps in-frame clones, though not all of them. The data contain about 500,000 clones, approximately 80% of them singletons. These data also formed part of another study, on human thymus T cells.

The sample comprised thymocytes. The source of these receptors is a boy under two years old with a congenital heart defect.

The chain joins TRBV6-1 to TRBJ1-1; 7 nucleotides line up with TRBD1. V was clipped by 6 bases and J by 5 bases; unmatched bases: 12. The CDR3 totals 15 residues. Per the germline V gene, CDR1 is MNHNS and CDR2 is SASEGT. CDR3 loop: CASRTRQGPETEAFF. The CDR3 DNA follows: TGTGCCAGCAGGACACGACAGGGCCCGGAGACTGAAGCTTTCTTT.

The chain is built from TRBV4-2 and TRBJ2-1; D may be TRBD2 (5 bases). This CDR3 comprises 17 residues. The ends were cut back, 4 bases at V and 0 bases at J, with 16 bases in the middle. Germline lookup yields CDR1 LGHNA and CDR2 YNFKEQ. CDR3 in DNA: TGTGCCAGCAGCCGAGGAAGCGGCCCGAGCTCCTACAATGAGCAGTTCTTC. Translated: CASSRGSGPSSYNEQFF.

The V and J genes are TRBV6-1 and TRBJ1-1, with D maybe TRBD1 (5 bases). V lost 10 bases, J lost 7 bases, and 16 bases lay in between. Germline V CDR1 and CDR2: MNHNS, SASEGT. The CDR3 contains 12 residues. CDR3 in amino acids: CATIDQGSEAFF. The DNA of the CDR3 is TGTGCCACCATTGACCAGGGTAGTGAAGCTTTCTTT.

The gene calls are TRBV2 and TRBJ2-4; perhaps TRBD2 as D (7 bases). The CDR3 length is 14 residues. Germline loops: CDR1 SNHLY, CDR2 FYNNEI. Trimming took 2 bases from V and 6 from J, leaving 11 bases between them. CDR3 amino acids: CASSERGGGNIQYF. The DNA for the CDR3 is TGTGCCAGCAGTGAAAGGGGAGGGGGAAACATTCAGTACTTC. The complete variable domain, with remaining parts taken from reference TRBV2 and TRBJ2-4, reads EPEVTQTPSHQVTQMGQEVILRCVPISNHLYFYWYRQILGQKVEFLVSFYNNEISEKSEIFDDQFSVERPDGSNFTLKIRSTKLEDSAMYFCASSERGGGNIQYFGAGTRLSVL.

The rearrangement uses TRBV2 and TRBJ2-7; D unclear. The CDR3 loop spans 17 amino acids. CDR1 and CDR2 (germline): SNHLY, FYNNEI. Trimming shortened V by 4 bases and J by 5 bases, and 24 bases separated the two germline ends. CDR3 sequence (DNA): TGTGCCAGCAGTGCCCATAAACCTTTCCGACTCCCCCACGAGCAGTACTTC. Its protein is CASSAHKPFRLPHEQYF.

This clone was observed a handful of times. As DNA, the CDR3 is TGTGCCAGCAGTTTGCGGCTAGGCAAGCGTGCCAAAAACATTCAGTACTTC. It specifies CASSLRLGKRAKNIQYF. The chain joins TRBV28 to TRBJ2-4, with no clear D. Trimming stripped 3 bases from V and 1 base from J, with 16 bases between. The CDR3 totals 17 residues. CDR1 MDHEN and CDR2 SYDVKM come from the germline V gene. The variable domain in full, with the rest retrieved from reference TRBV28 and TRBJ2-4, is DVKVTQSSRYLVKRTGEKVFLECVQDMDHENMFWYRQDPGLGLRLIYFSYDVKMKEKGDIPEGYSVSREKKERFSLILESASTNQTSMYLCASSLRLGKRAKNIQYFGAGTRLSVL.

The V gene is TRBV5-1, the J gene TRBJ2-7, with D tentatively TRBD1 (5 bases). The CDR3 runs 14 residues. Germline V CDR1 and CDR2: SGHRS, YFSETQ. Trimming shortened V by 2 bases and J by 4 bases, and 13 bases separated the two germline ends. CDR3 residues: CASSFDGAVYEQYF. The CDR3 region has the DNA TGCGCCAGCAGCTTTGATGGGGCAGTTTACGAGCAGTACTTC.

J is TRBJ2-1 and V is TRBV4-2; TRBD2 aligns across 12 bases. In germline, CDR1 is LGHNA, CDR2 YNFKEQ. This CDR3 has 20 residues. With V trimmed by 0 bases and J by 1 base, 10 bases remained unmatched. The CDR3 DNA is TGTGCCAGCAGCCAAGATTGGGCCGGGACTAGCGGGTTTTCCTACAATGAGCAGTTCTTC. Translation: CASSQDWAGTSGFSYNEQFF.